The TCR beta chain described here comes from a study of T cells after yellow fever vaccination. Study results and limitations: Reappearing after the booster were most of the clones from primary vaccination (roughly 95% CD4, 75% to 90% CD8).

This clonotype has a handful of counts. The antigen is undetermined. The CDR3 has 15 residues. The V end lost 0 bases, the J end lost 4 bases, and 13 bases lay between the germline ends. CDR1 and CDR2 (germline): LNHNV, YYDKDF (reference sequence). The TCR cDNA carried a universal primer site and UMIs from 5'RACE template switching. One entry per CDR3 protein, called by TCRdb with MiXCR from the 5' RACE reads. The sample contains under 200,000 distinct CDR3 sequences, approximately 11% of which appear only once. The chain links TRBV15 to TRBJ2-7, with D perhaps TRBD1 (6 bases). The sequence came from a man younger than 35 who received the YFV17D yellow fever vaccine. Sequencing was performed on CD8+ T cells sorted from PBMCs, taken 15 days after the yellow fever booster vaccination. CDR3 region: CATSRDRGRGYEQYV. CDR3 DNA: TGTGCCACCAGCAGAGATCGGGGCAGGGGATACGAGCAGTACGTC.